Listed below are T cell receptor beta chains from one sample, sequenced in a study of T-cell reconstitution after alpha-beta-depleted transplantation in children. MiXCR was run by TCRdb on the PCR reads, yielding one entry per CDR3 protein. This table holds about 610,000 distinct CDR3 sequences, roughly a tenth found once. The source was PBMCs from the stem cell graft donor, collected from the stem cell graft. The receptors come from a human donor who donated a stem cell graft to a child with acute myeloid leukemia. Each CDR3 is given with its conserved first and last residue. D genes are given only for firm matches. Expanded clones are given a class, and other clones once, few, many or no size at all.

TGCAGTGCTAAAGGACAGGAAATTTGGCTAGCCAAAAACATTCAGTACTTC,CSAKGQEIWLAKNIQYF,.,TRBJ2-4,TRBD1,TRBV20-1
TGCAGCGTTTGTACTAGCGCCTCCTACGAGCAGTACTTC,CSVCTSASYEQYF,many,TRBJ2-7,TRBD2,TRBV29-1
TGTGCCAGCAGCCGCAATCATAACAATGAGCAGTTCTTC,CASSRNHNNEQFF,few,TRBJ2-1,.,TRBV4-2
TGTGCCAGCAGCTTGGGACAGCTGGTTCGGGCCGGGGAGCTGTTTTTT,CASSLGQLVRAGELFF,few,TRBJ2-2,.,TRBV5-4
TGTGCCAGCAGTTCAGGGTTGGTGAACACTGAAGCTTTCTTT,CASSSGLVNTEAFF,few,TRBJ1-1,.,TRBV2
TGCAGTGCCGCAAGGACGGGAATTGTCGGAGCCAAAAACATTCAGTACTTC,CSAARTGIVGAKNIQYF,many,TRBJ2-4,.,TRBV20-1
TGCAGTGCTAGAGACTCCCGGGACGTTGGAGAGACCCAGTACTTC,CSARDSRDVGETQYF,many,TRBJ2-5,.,TRBV20-1
TGTGCCAGCAGCGCGGCGGGCCTGCATAATTCACCCCTCCACTTT,CASSAAGLHNSPLHF,many,TRBJ1-6,.,TRBV9
TGCAGCGCCGGGGGACGGGGGAAGGTCACAGATACGCAGTATTTT,CSAGGRGKVTDTQYF,.,TRBJ2-3,.,TRBV29-1
TGCAGTGCGGAGAGGGGGGGCGCGGGCTATGGCTACACCTTC,CSAERGGAGYGYTF,once,TRBJ1-2,.,TRBV20-1
TGCGCCAGCAGCTACGACAAAGATTACGGGGGGGTAGAGCAGTTCTTC,CASSYDKDYGGVEQFF,.,TRBJ2-1,TRBD2,TRBV5-1
TGCAGCGTCGTAGCGGGGAGAGGGGAGACCCAGTACTTC,CSVVAGRGETQYF,few,TRBJ2-5,TRBD2,TRBV29-1
TGTGCCAGCAGTGGATCTAGCAGGAACACCGGGGAGCTGTTTTTT,CASSGSSRNTGELFF,few,TRBJ2-2,.,TRBV6-1
TGTGCCAGCAGACAGGGGTGGAACGAGCAGTACTTC,CASRQGWNEQYF,many,TRBJ2-7,TRBD1,TRBV12-3/TRBV12-4
TGTGCCAGCAGTTTAGGAGGGGCGCGGGATGGCTACACCTTC,CASSLGGARDGYTF,many,TRBJ1-2,.,TRBV27
TGTGCCAGCAGCTTGTTTGGCCCGGGACTAGCGGGAAACAATGAGCAGTTCTTC,CASSLFGPGLAGNNEQFF,many,TRBJ2-1,TRBD2,TRBV11-2
TGCAGCGTCTTAGACAGAAATGAAAAACTGTTTTTT,CSVLDRNEKLFF,.,TRBJ1-4,.,TRBV29-1
TGTGCCAGCAGTCGACTAGCGGGAGGGAACCTTTTGGGGGAGCTGTTTTTT,CASSRLAGGNLLGELFF,.,TRBJ2-2,TRBD2,TRBV12-3/TRBV12-4
TGTGCCAGCAGCCCATTAGGGGGGGTTGAGCAGTTCTTC,CASSPLGGVEQFF,many,TRBJ2-1,.,TRBV7-3
TGTGCCAGCTCGCGGGACCCAGCGAACACCGGGGAGCTGTTTTTT,CASSRDPANTGELFF,many,TRBJ2-2,.,TRBV6-4
TGTGCCAGCAGCCCAGGGGGACTAGCGGGCCAGAGTGAGCAGTTCTTC,CASSPGGLAGQSEQFF,few,TRBJ2-1,TRBD2,TRBV7-2
TGTGCCAGCAGTCCGCCTGGGGAGTACTTGGGGGAGCAGTACTTC,CASSPPGEYLGEQYF,few,TRBJ2-7,.,TRBV7-2
TGCAGTGCCCCTCTAGCGGGAGGGCCCCCAGATACGCAGTATTTT,CSAPLAGGPPDTQYF,many,TRBJ2-3,TRBD2,TRBV20-1
TGCGCCAGCAGCCAAGAGGCTAAAACCTTGGGGAACAATGAGCAGTTCTTC,CASSQEAKTLGNNEQFF,.,TRBJ2-1,.,TRBV4-1
TGTGCCAGCAGCCAAGATAGGGGGGAAGTGTTCCACGAGCAGTACTTC,CASSQDRGEVFHEQYF,.,TRBJ2-7,.,TRBV4-2
TGTGCCAGCACCGATAAAGGGCTCCTCCCGGATACGCAGTATTTT,CASTDKGLLPDTQYF,once,TRBJ2-3,.,TRBV7-2
TGTGCCAGCAGCTTGGATAGCGGGAGTAGGACCGGGGAGCTGTTTTTT,CASSLDSGSRTGELFF,few,TRBJ2-2,TRBD2,TRBV11-2
TGTGCCAGCAGCTTAGGGGCCGGGGAGATCTATGGCTACACCTTC,CASSLGAGEIYGYTF,.,TRBJ1-2,.,TRBV7-9
TGTGCCAGCAGACGGGGTGGGGTGGGAACCTACGAGCAGTACTTC,CASRRGGVGTYEQYF,many,TRBJ2-7,.,TRBV6-1
TGCAGTGCTAGAATACCCCAAGATACGCAGTATTTT,CSARIPQDTQYF,.,TRBJ2-3,.,TRBV20-1
TGTGCCAGTAGCGGGAGTCCTGGAGAGCAGTACTTC,CASSGSPGEQYF,once,TRBJ2-7,TRBD2,TRBV4-2
TGTGCCAGCATACGGGATGGGAACACCGGGGAGCTGTTTTTT,CASIRDGNTGELFF,many,TRBJ2-2,.,TRBV6-2/TRBV6-3
TGCAGTGCTTCCGGACAGGGCGGGACCACTGAAGCTTTCTTT,CSASGQGGTTEAFF,many,TRBJ1-1,TRBD1,TRBV20-1
TGTGCCTGGATTAGGACAGGACCCTACGAGCAGTACTTC,CAWIRTGPYEQYF,.,TRBJ2-7,TRBD1,TRBV30
TGTGCCAGCAGCTTCGAAGCGGGAGGAGGCTACGAGCAGTACTTC,CASSFEAGGGYEQYF,few,TRBJ2-7,TRBD2,TRBV7-2
TGCAGTGCTAGAGGAGTCCAAATCACAGATACGCAGTATTTT,CSARGVQITDTQYF,.,TRBJ2-3,.,TRBV20-1
TGCAGTGCTAGGAGGACTAGCGGGACCTTAACGCAGTATTTT,CSARRTSGTLTQYF,few,TRBJ2-3,TRBD2,TRBV20-1
TGTGCCAGCAACTGGGGTTCCTACGAGCAGTACTTC,CASNWGSYEQYF,.,TRBJ2-7,.,TRBV28
TGTGCCAGCAGTACCCACGGACAGCGGGCACAAAATGAGCAGTTCTTC,CASSTHGQRAQNEQFF,.,TRBJ2-1,.,TRBV6-2/TRBV6-3
TGTGCCAGCAGCTTAGAGTCTAACAGACAGACTTACACCGGGGAGCTGTTTTTT,CASSLESNRQTYTGELFF,few,TRBJ2-2,.,TRBV7-6
TGTGCCAGCAGCTTGGTGGCGGGAGAGAACTACGAGCAGTACTTC,CASSLVAGENYEQYF,few,TRBJ2-7,TRBD2,TRBV5-5
TGTGCCAGCAGTGGCGTAGTCACAGAAAACACCTTC,CASSGVVTENTF,.,TRBJ1-2,.,TRBV2
TGCAGCGTTGGACAGTTTCTCTACAATGAGCAGTTCTTC,CSVGQFLYNEQFF,few,TRBJ2-1,.,TRBV29-1
TGTGCCAGCAGCCCAGACCGGGGACAGGGGTACTCCGGCTACACCTTC,CASSPDRGQGYSGYTF,.,TRBJ1-2,TRBD1,TRBV7-9
TGTGCCATCACTGGTTCCGGACTAGCGGGAGACAATGAGCAGTTCTTC,CAITGSGLAGDNEQFF,.,TRBJ2-1,TRBD2,TRBV10-3
TGCAGTGCGCCGACTAGCGGGGCTCTCACAGATACGCAGTATTTT,CSAPTSGALTDTQYF,many,TRBJ2-3,TRBD2,TRBV20-1
TGTGCCAGTAGTCCGGGACTAGCGGGAGGTCGTGATGAGCAGTTCTTC,CASSPGLAGGRDEQFF,few,TRBJ2-1,TRBD2,TRBV19
TGTGCCAGCAGACCGAGAAAAACCCAGAGGGGTGAGCAGTTCTTC,CASRPRKTQRGEQFF,many,TRBJ2-1,.,TRBV6-2/TRBV6-3
TGTGCCAGCAGAGACACGGACGGGCCCACGGGGGAGCTGTTTTTT,CASRDTDGPTGELFF,.,TRBJ2-2,.,TRBV6-1
TGCAGCGTTCCCGTCTTAGCGACAGGTTTGAACACTGAAGCTTTCTTT,CSVPVLATGLNTEAFF,few,TRBJ1-1,.,TRBV29-1
TGTGCCAGCAGTTACTTGGCAGGGGACAAGAACACTGAAGCTTTCTTT,CASSYLAGDKNTEAFF,few,TRBJ1-1,.,TRBV6-2/TRBV6-3
TGCAGCTTAAGACTAGTGCAAGAGACCCAGTACTTC,CSLRLVQETQYF,.,TRBJ2-5,.,TRBV29-1